Listed here are 25 T cell receptor beta chains from one sample, sequenced in a study of T cells in Graves' hyperthyroidism and ophthalmopathy. RNA transcripts were the template for amplifying TCR beta CDR3 regions. The HTBI primer set drove a first-round RT-PCR of the TCR CDR3. TCRdb re-called the multiplex PCR reads through MiXCR, storing one row per CDR3 protein. The profile shows hundreds of thousands of distinct CDR3 sequences, around 15% of them singletons. The specimen sequenced was blood. These receptors were collected from a woman aged 55 to 70 with Graves' ophthalmopathy.

This clonotype occurred many times. This rearrangement joins TRBV2 to TRBJ2-5, with D unresolved. The germline V gene encodes CDR1 SNHLY and CDR2 FYNNEI. This CDR3 has 10 amino acids. V lost 10 bases, J lost 5 bases, and 8 bases lay in between. The CDR3 spells CATQRETQYF. CDR3 DNA: TGTGCCACCCAAAGGGAGACCCAGTACTTC.

This clonotype was detected ten times or more. The gene calls are TRBV20-1 and TRBJ2-1; the D gene is possibly TRBD1 (6 bases). Germline CDR1 is DFQATT and CDR2 is SNEGSKA (reference sequence). This CDR3 comprises 16 residues. V was clipped by 1 base and J by 4 bases, with 17 bases between them. The CDR3 loop reads CSARALRQELYNEQFF. The CDR3 DNA reads as TGCAGTGCTAGAGCCCTAAGACAGGAACTATACAATGAGCAGTTCTTC.

This clonotype was seen more than once but under ten times. The chain joins TRBV5-5 to TRBJ2-7, with D possibly TRBD1 on 5 matching bases. Germline V gives CDR1 SGHKS, CDR2 YYEKEE (reference sequence). The CDR3 contains 14 residues. The V end lost 2 bases, the J end lost 2 bases, and 11 bases lay between the germline ends. The DNA for the CDR3 is TGTGCCAGCAGCTTACTCAGGGCGCCCTACGAGCAGTACTTC. Amino acids: CASSLLRAPYEQYF. Looking up the rest from reference TRBV5-5 and TRBJ2-7 gives the full variable domain: DAGVTQSPTHLIKTRGQQVTLRCSPISGHKSVSWYQQVLGQGPQFIFQYYEKEERGRGNFPDRFSARQFPNYSSELNVNALLLGDSALYLCASSLLRAPYEQYFGPGTRLTVT.

Ten or more counts support this clonotype. V is TRBV20-1 and J is TRBJ1-5; D possibly corresponds to TRBD1 (5 bases). CDR1 is DFQATT, CDR2 SNEGSKA, per germline (reference sequence). This CDR3 is 14 amino acids long. Trimming left V 5 bases short and J 2 bases short, with 13 bases between. Here the CDR3 reads CSASGSAGNQPQHF. CDR3 nucleotide sequence: TGCAGTGCTTCAGGGAGTGCAGGCAATCAGCCCCAGCATTTT.

V gene TRBV20-1 combines with J gene TRBJ2-5; 12 positions agree with TRBD2. CDR1 and CDR2 from the germline V gene are DFQATT and SNEGSKA (reference sequence). This CDR3 has 13 residues. With V trimmed by 6 bases and J by 5 bases, 4 bases remained unmatched. DNA for the CDR3: TGCAGTGCCACGGGACTAGCGGGTGAGACCCAGTACTTC. Its translation is CSATGLAGETQYF.

The chain couples TRBV7-2 to TRBJ1-4; the match to TRBD1 covers 10 bases. From germline, CDR1 is SGHTA and CDR2 FQGNSA. J lost 5 bases, V lost 4 bases, and 4 bases had no gene match. The CDR3 has 15 amino acids. CDR3 region: CASSSRTGGNEKLFF. The CDR3 DNA follows: TGTGCCAGCAGCTCAAGGACAGGGGGGAATGAAAAACTGTTTTTT.

The table lists this clonotype with many counts. The V and J genes are TRBV20-1 and TRBJ2-1, with D perhaps TRBD1 or TRBD2 (5 bases each). With 5 bases removed from V and 4 bases from J, the gap between germline ends came to 12 bases. Germline V gives CDR1 DFQATT, CDR2 SNEGSKA (reference sequence). The CDR3 covers 13 residues. The CDR3, as DNA: TGCAGTGCTTGGGGGAAAGAGTACAATGAGCAGTTCTTC. It codes for CSAWGKEYNEQFF.

This clonotype was detected a few times. This chain connects TRBV20-1 to TRBJ2-1; 8 bases line up with TRBD2. Germline CDR1 reads DFQATT; CDR2 reads SNEGSKA (reference sequence). After removal of 0 bases from V and 3 bases from J, the junction contained 10 bases not matched to a gene. The CDR3 is 17 residues long. CDR3 region: CSARDNGRAEGYNEQFF. The CDR3, as DNA: TGCAGTGCTAGAGATAACGGGAGGGCCGAAGGCTACAATGAGCAGTTCTTC.

The chain links TRBV5-1 to TRBJ2-7; TRBD1 agrees at 9 bases. V shed 4 bases, J shed 5 bases, and the junction held 10 bases outside the gene matches. This CDR3 has 15 residues. Germline V gene data show CDR1 as SGHRS and CDR2 as YFSETQ. This CDR3 reads CASSLGRDRAHEQYF. Here the CDR3 DNA reads TGCGCCAGCAGCCTAGGCCGGGACAGGGCCCACGAGCAGTACTTC.

This clonotype was seen ten or more times. The rearrangement links TRBV7-8 to TRBJ2-3; D unclear. Trimming stripped 0 bases from V and 7 bases from J, with 11 bases between. CDR1 is SGHVS and CDR2 is FQNEAQ in the germline V gene. This CDR3 has 14 residues. For the CDR3, the DNA is TGTGCCAGCAGCTTAGCGTTTGACTTAAATACGCAGTATTTT. Protein: CASSLAFDLNTQYF.

This clonotype appeared many times. J is TRBJ2-1 and V is TRBV12-3 or TRBV12-4; TRBD1 agrees at 8 bases. Trimming cost V 6 bases and J 5 bases; bases outside gene matches: 9. This CDR3 region has 15 residues. The CDR3 sequence is CASSPRQGLHNEQFF. CDR3 sequence (DNA): TGTGCCAGCAGCCCTAGACAGGGGTTGCACAATGAGCAGTTCTTC.

The chain couples TRBV11-2 to TRBJ1-1; TRBD1 aligns across 7 bases. Losses at the gene ends were 5 bases for V and 4 bases for J; bases not matched to a gene: 10. The CDR3 spans 15 residues. The germline CDR1 and CDR2 sequences are SGHAT and FQNNGV. The CDR3 reads CASSPNRGWATEAFF. In DNA, the CDR3 is TGTGCCAGCAGCCCAAACAGGGGTTGGGCCACTGAAGCTTTCTTT. The full variable domain, with the rest looked up from reference TRBV11-2 and TRBJ1-1, is EAGVAQSPRYKIIEKRQSVAFWCNPISGHATLYWYQQILGQGPKLLIQFQNNGVVDDSQLPKDRFSAERLKGVDSTLKIQPAKLEDSAVYLCASSPNRGWATEAFFGQGTRLTVV.

This clonotype was observed many times. The chain combines TRBV28 with TRBJ2-7; the match to TRBD1 covers 9 bases. CDR1 is MDHEN, CDR2 SYDVKM, per germline. With 5 bases clipped from V and 4 bases from J, the junction kept 9 bases outside the gene matches. The CDR3 totals 15 residues. The CDR3 loop is CASSPTGTGKYEQYF. DNA for the CDR3: TGTGCCAGCAGTCCCACCGGGACAGGGAAATACGAGCAGTACTTC.

V is TRBV5-5 and J is TRBJ2-3, with TRBD2 matching 12 bases. CDR3 length: 16 amino acids. Germline assignment: CDR1 SGHKS and CDR2 YYEKEE (reference sequence). J was trimmed by 5 bases and V by 4 bases; bases with no gene match: 8. CDR3 bases: TGTGCCAGCAGCCCCAGACTAGCGGGAGCGGGAGATACGCAGTATTTT. It codes for CASSPRLAGAGDTQYF.

This clonotype was observed at least ten times. The J gene is TRBJ2-5, the V gene TRBV9; 14 bases align to TRBD2. The CDR3 length is 19 residues. The ends lost 3 bases at V and 5 bases at J; junction bases unmatched: 15. The germline V gene encodes CDR1 SGDLS and CDR2 YYNGEE. The CDR3 here is CASSADPSGTSGRDETQYF. The CDR3 DNA reads as TGTGCCAGCAGCGCCGATCCCTCCGGGACTAGCGGGAGAGATGAGACCCAGTACTTC.

This clonotype was observed at least ten times. V is TRBV18 and J is TRBJ1-2; D gene unclear. This CDR3 region has 12 residues. Per the germline V gene, CDR1 is KGHSH and CDR2 is LQKENI. V was clipped by 4 bases and J by 7 bases, with 10 bases between them. The CDR3 here is CASSLDPGGYTF. The DNA for the CDR3 is TGTGCCAGCTCACTAGACCCGGGTGGCTACACCTTC. Full variable domain (remainder filled in from reference TRBV18 and TRBJ1-2): NAGVMQNPRHLVRRRGQEARLRCSPMKGHSHVYWYRQLPEEGLKFMVYLQKENIIDESGMPKERFSAEFPKEGPSILRIQQVVRGDSAAYFCASSLDPGGYTFGSGTRLTVV.

In its sample, this clonotype was seen many times. V usage is TRBV30 and J usage is TRBJ2-7; either TRBD1 or TRBD2 may supply D (6 bases each). V was clipped by 5 bases and J by 0 bases, with 14 bases between them. CDR3 length equals 14 residues. From germline, CDR1 is GTSNPN and CDR2 SVGIG (reference sequence). In DNA, the CDR3 is TGTGCCTGGGGGACTGGACAGAGCTCCTACGAGCAGTACTTC. Translating gives CAWGTGQSSYEQYF. Together with reference TRBV30 and TRBJ2-7, the CDR3 gives the full variable domain: SQTIHQWPATLVQPVGSPLSLECTVEGTSNPNLYWYRQAAGRGLQLLFYSVGIGQISSEVPQNLSASRPQDRQFILSSKKLLLSDSGFYLCAWGTGQSSYEQYFGPGTRLTVT.

This clonotype was counted ten times or more. This chain connects TRBV7-2 to TRBJ2-1, with D perhaps TRBD2 (5 bases). Germline assignment: CDR1 SGHTA and CDR2 FQGNSA. Between the trimmed V and J ends, which lost 5 bases and 4 bases, there was a span of 15 bases. CDR3 length: 15 residues. The chain's CDR3 is CASSNQASQYNEQFF. In nucleotides, the CDR3 is TGTGCCAGCAGCAATCAGGCTAGCCAATACAATGAGCAGTTCTTC.

This clonotype was seen many times. The gene calls are TRBV7-2 and TRBJ2-7, with 7 bases fitting TRBD1. With V trimmed by 5 bases and J by 7 bases, 11 bases remained unmatched. CDR1 and CDR2 (germline): SGHTA, FQGNSA. This CDR3 comprises 14 residues. The CDR3 DNA reads as TGTGCCAGCAGCCGGACAGGCCTTTTAGTGGAGCAGTACTTC. Translated: CASSRTGLLVEQYF.

The gene calls are TRBV6-1 and TRBJ1-4, with TRBD1 as a possible D gene (6 bases). The CDR3 loop spans 12 amino acids. V was trimmed by 6 bases and J by 8 bases, leaving 10 bases between them. CDR1 is MNHNS, CDR2 SASEGT, per germline. CDR3 region: CASRQQGEKLFF. Here the CDR3 DNA reads TGTGCCAGCAGACAACAGGGCGAAAAACTGTTTTTT.

The table lists this clonotype with a few counts. The chain is built from TRBV19 and TRBJ1-5; 9 bases map to TRBD1. The length of the CDR3 is 15 residues. Per germline, CDR1 LNHDA and CDR2 SQIVND (reference sequence). After removal of 5 bases from V and 2 bases from J, the junction contained 4 bases not matched to a gene. CDR3 sequence (DNA): TGTGCCAGTAGTCCGGACAGGGGTGGCAATCAGCCCCAGCATTTT. This sequence encodes CASSPDRGGNQPQHF.

The sample holds many counts of this clonotype. As DNA, the CDR3 is TGTGCCTGGAGTGTATGGGGCGCAGATACGCAGTATTTT. Protein product: CAWSVWGADTQYF. This chain connects TRBV30 to TRBJ2-3; tentative D call: TRBD1 (5 bases). Germline CDR1 GTSNPN, CDR2 SVGIG (reference sequence). The CDR3 loop spans 13 amino acids. Trimming took 0 bases from V and 4 from J, leaving 8 bases between them.

This clonotype was detected many times. V gene TRBV7-9 combines with J gene TRBJ2-7; D is unresolved. The CDR3 totals 14 residues. V was clipped by 7 bases and J by 6 bases, with 19 bases between them. Per germline, CDR1 SEHNR and CDR2 FQNEAQ (reference sequence). CDR3 coding DNA: TGTGCCAGCACCCCGGTAGCCGGGCCGCGCGAGCAGTACTTC. It is translated as CASTPVAGPREQYF.

This clonotype was seen more than once but under ten times. The chain combines TRBV11-2 with TRBJ2-2; possible D gene TRBD2, 5 bases. CDR1 SGHAT and CDR2 FQNNGV come from the germline V gene. This CDR3 is built from 13 residues. Trimming cost V 8 bases and J 4 bases, with 11 bases left between them. The CDR3 sequence: CASCPGSTGELFF. Here the CDR3 DNA reads TGTGCCAGCTGTCCGGGATCCACCGGGGAGCTGTTTTTT.

This clonotype was counted many times. The chain couples TRBV28 to TRBJ2-1; D is perhaps TRBD1 (5 bases). V lost 7 bases, J lost 5 bases, and 12 bases lay in between. In germline, CDR1 is MDHEN, CDR2 SYDVKM. The CDR3 contains 13 residues. CDR3 amino acids: CASTLAGNNEQFF. For the CDR3, the DNA is TGTGCCAGCACGTTGGCAGGGAACAATGAGCAGTTCTTC. Supplemented by reference TRBV28 and TRBJ2-1, the full variable domain reads DVKVTQSSRYLVKRTGEKVFLECVQDMDHENMFWYRQDPGLGLRLIYFSYDVKMKEKGDIPEGYSVSREKKERFSLILESASTNQTSMYLCASTLAGNNEQFFGPGTRLTVL.